The next 13 T cell receptor beta chains were all read from a single sample in a study of control samples from healthy donors and cancer patients. TCRdb's copy holds only in-frame clones and misses some; the assay was immunoSEQ multiplex PCR. Of over 100,000 clones listed, 92% were seen once; the top ten hold about 2.5%. Sequencing was carried out using blood. The receptors were gathered from a woman under 30 in good health.

V usage is TRBV13 and J usage is TRBJ1-2; 9 bases line up with TRBD1. J was trimmed by 3 bases and V by 1 base; bases with no gene match: 6. The germline CDR1 and CDR2 sequences are PRHDT and FYEKMQ (reference sequence). This CDR3 spans 16 amino acids. The DNA for the CDR3 is TGTGCCAGCAGCTTAGCTTCCCGGGACAGGGACTATGGCTACACCTTC. Amino acids: CASSLASRDRDYGYTF.

The V and J genes are TRBV24-1 and TRBJ2-2; possibly TRBD1 or TRBD2 for D (5 bases each). V was pared by 7 bases and J by 1 base, with 9 bases between. Germline CDR1 KGHDR, CDR2 SFDVKD. The length of the CDR3 is 14 residues. The CDR3 is CATRGVLNTGELFF. In DNA, the CDR3 is TGTGCCACCAGGGGGGTCTTGAACACCGGGGAGCTGTTTTTT.

This clone was detected only once. This chain connects TRBV5-6 to TRBJ2-3; the match to TRBD1 covers 7 bases. From germline, CDR1 is SGHDT and CDR2 YYEEEE. V shed 5 bases, J shed 5 bases, and the junction held 5 bases outside the gene matches. The CDR3 has 13 residues. CDR3 residues: CASSRQGQDTQYF. CDR3 DNA: TGTGCCAGCAGTAGACAGGGACAAGATACGCAGTATTTT. Full variable domain (outside the CDR3, taken from reference TRBV5-6 and TRBJ2-3): DAGVTQSPTHLIKTRGQQVTLRCSPKSGHDTVSWYQQALGQGPQFIFQYYEEEERQRGNFPDRFSGHQFPNYSSELNVNALLLGDSALYLCASSRQGQDTQYFGPGTRLTVL.

In DNA, the CDR3 is TGTGCCAGCAGCTCACAGGGGCCTTACCCCCATAATTCACCCCTCCACTTT. Translation gives CASSSQGPYPHNSPLHF. The chain couples TRBV28 to TRBJ1-6; 7 nucleotides match TRBD1. CDR1 and CDR2 (germline): MDHEN, SYDVKM. The CDR3 is 17 residues long. V shed 6 bases, J shed 5 bases, and the junction held 13 bases outside the gene matches.

The rearrangement links TRBV24-1 to TRBJ2-1; tentatively, D is TRBD2 (5 bases). Germline V gene data show CDR1 as KGHDR and CDR2 as SFDVKD. V lost 4 bases and J 10 bases, leaving 13 bases between the germline ends. The CDR3 runs to 13 residues. The CDR3 nucleotides are TGTGCCACCAGTGAATTCCGATCGGGAGAGCAGTTCTTC. Its translation is CATSEFRSGEQFF.

The chain is built from TRBV7-8 and TRBJ2-2; D is perhaps TRBD1 (5 bases). V lost 7 bases and J 4 bases, leaving 16 bases between the germline ends. Per germline, CDR1 SGHVS and CDR2 FQNEAQ. The CDR3 is made up of 15 amino acids. DNA of the CDR3: TGTGCCAGCACCCGAGGCACAGGCGGCACCGGGGAGCTGTTTTTT. It encodes CASTRGTGGTGELFF.

V gene TRBV3-1 (or the pseudogene TRBV3-2) combines with J gene TRBJ2-5, with D perhaps matching TRBD1 or TRBD2 (7 bases each). This CDR3 contains 14 residues. CDR1 and CDR2 (germline): LGHDT, YNNKEL (reference sequence). V lost 6 bases and J 5 bases, leaving 16 bases between the germline ends. The CDR3 loop is CASSPRQGGETQYF. For the CDR3, the DNA is TGTGCCAGCAGTCCGCGACAGGGAGGGGAGACCCAGTACTTC.

The chain links TRBV7-9 to TRBJ2-6, with D maybe TRBD1 (5 bases). The CDR3 is made up of 15 amino acids. Trimming removed 5 bases from V and 1 base from J, with 9 bases in between. Germline assignment: CDR1 SEHNR and CDR2 FQNEAQ (reference sequence). The CDR3 nucleotides read TGTGCCAGCAGCCAAGACAGATCTGGGGCCAACGTCCTGACTTTC. Residues: CASSQDRSGANVLTF.

V gene TRBV7-8 combines with J gene TRBJ2-7, with D possibly being TRBD1 (6 bases). V was shortened by 1 base and J by 4 bases, with 11 bases between the two germline ends. Germline values: CDR1 SGHVS, CDR2 FQNEAQ. The CDR3 has 14 amino acids. The CDR3 region has the DNA TGTGCCAGCAGCTTAGGGGACACGGGGTACGAGCAGTACTTC. Its protein is CASSLGDTGYEQYF.

The chain is built from TRBV13 and TRBJ1-2; D remains ambiguous. CDR3 length: 13 residues. Trimming removed 5 bases at V and 6 bases at J, with 13 bases between. From germline, CDR1 is PRHDT and CDR2 FYEKMQ (reference sequence). The CDR3 sequence: CASSQKTGDGYTF. The CDR3 DNA follows: TGTGCCAGCAGCCAAAAAACGGGAGATGGCTACACCTTC. The full variable domain, its missing parts supplied by reference TRBV13 and TRBJ1-2, is AAGVIQSPRHLIKEKRETATLKCYPIPRHDTVYWYQQGPGQDPQFLISFYEKMQSDKGSIPDRFSAQQFSDYHSELNMSSLELGDSALYFCASSQKTGDGYTFGSGTRLTVV.

In this sample, this clone turned up once. The chain joins TRBV7-2 to TRBJ1-5, with a tentative D call TRBD1 (5 bases). This CDR3 has 16 residues. Trimming shortened V by 3 bases and J by 3 bases, and 15 bases separated the two germline ends. The V gene's germline CDR1 is SGHTA and CDR2 FQGNSA. The CDR3, as DNA: TGTGCCAGCAGCTTGGGGGGACCAGACTCCAATCAGCCCCAGCATTTT. Translated, it gives CASSLGGPDSNQPQHF.

The sample holds one count of this clone. This CDR3 is also generated by other DNA sequences in the sample. This rearrangement joins TRBV6-5 to TRBJ1-3, with a tentative D call TRBD1 (6 bases). Trimming cost V 2 bases and J 3 bases, with 8 bases left between them. CDR3 size: 14 residues. The germline gives CDR1 MNHEY, CDR2 SVGAGI. As DNA, the CDR3 is TGTGCCAGCAGTTACGTACAGGGTGGAAACACCATATATTTT. Translating it yields CASSYVQGGNTIYF.

The CDR3 is CASSMVPDFTGEQYF. The CDR3 DNA follows: TGTGCCAGTAGTATGGTTCCTGATTTCACGGGGGAGCAGTACTTC. The gene calls are TRBV19 and TRBJ2-7; D possibly corresponds to TRBD2 (5 bases). CDR3 length: 15 residues. The germline V gene has CDR1 LNHDA and CDR2 SQIVND (reference sequence). Trimming left V 3 bases short and J 7 bases short, with 19 bases between.